Listed here is a single T cell receptor (beta chain). What this receptor recognizes is not known. Base qualities were left out, and no much larger clone turns up one base away. This entry belongs to a study of blood T cell repertoires in COVID-19 (dated by TCRdb to 2018 to 2020). Background on the whole study: Samples covering the acute and convalescent phases of COVID-19 were provided by collaborators in the United States, Italy and Spain. The material from the prospective study consisted of cDNA or gDNA derived from T cells, B-cell-depleted T cells, or PBMCs. Deeply sampled blood TCRbeta repertoires from subjects exposed to, actively infected with, or recovered from COVID-19 were included in the dataset. A freely available public database, intended as a resource for researchers studying the immune response to SARS-CoV-2, is where the repertoires were released. The samples were drawn from the first 160 participants of the ongoing ImmuneRACE study and from 1,254 subjects provided by 6 global collaborators. Nearly every sample came with metadata listing a de-identified subject ID, COVID-19 status, age in years and sex. Where available, HLA class I and class II types were taken from metadata supplied by the sample provider and were not determined by assay-based typing.

What the research found in general, with its limitations: Clinical and demographic metadata were provided uncurated, with the amount varying by source and participant.

Inclusive of the bounding cysteine and phenylalanine, the CDR3 is 14 residues long. The only DNA kept is the CDR3, 42 bases in frame from the first base. The germline V gene supplies CDR1 SGHRS and CDR2 YFSETQ. V ends up 3 bases short and J 7 bases short, with an unmatched junction base count of 5. Whole blood was collected in K2EDTA tubes by collaborating institutions according to the institutions' own protocols. Collaborator samples were shipped for TCRbeta analysis as frozen whole blood, isolated PBMCs, or DNA extracted from either sample type. TCRbeta CDR3 regions were amplified from genomic DNA using the immunoSEQ Assay, a bias-controlled multiplex PCR. The study's processing was this. The number of nucleated cells in each sample was estimated from the amplification of reference gene primers within the assay. To quantify the absolute abundance of each unique TCRbeta CDR3 rearrangement, sequence reads were collapsed and filtered. For each sample, productive Simpson clonality was calculated by taking the square root of Simpson's diversity index across productive rearrangements. The source is immuneACCESS, and TCRdb retained only in-frame sequences with V and J called. Part of the clones is not carried over; for the studies checked, unresolved V genes explain less than half of this, and the remainder is unexplained. V and J calls and clone size are copied from that table; D and trimming were computed from the DNA. The sample table contains about 120,000 clones; only one count was recorded for about 90% of them. Clones ranked in the top ten supply 25% to 30% of the sample.

This sequence was found in a woman aged 70-85 years with acute or convalescent COVID-19. Specimen: peripheral blood. This sequence uses TRBV5-1 and TRBJ2-4; the central 9 bases match TRBD2. The CDR3 is CASSSRGGGNIQYF. The DNA is as follows: TGCGCCAGCAGCTCGCGGGGGGGTGGTAACATTCAGTACTTC.